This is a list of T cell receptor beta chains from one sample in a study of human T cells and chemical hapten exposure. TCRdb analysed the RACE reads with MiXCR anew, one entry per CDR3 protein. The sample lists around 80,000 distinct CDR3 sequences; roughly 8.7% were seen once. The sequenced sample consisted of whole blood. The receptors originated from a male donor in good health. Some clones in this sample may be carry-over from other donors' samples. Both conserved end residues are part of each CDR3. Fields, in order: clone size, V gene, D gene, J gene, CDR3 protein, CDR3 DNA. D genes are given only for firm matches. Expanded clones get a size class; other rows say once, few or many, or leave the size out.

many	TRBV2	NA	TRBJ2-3	CASTLGFADTQYF	TGTGCCAGCACCTTAGGGTTTGCAGATACGCAGTATTTT
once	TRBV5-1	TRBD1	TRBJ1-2	CASSLDRGNYGYTF	TGCGCCAGCAGCTTGGACAGGGGTAACTATGGCTACACCTTC
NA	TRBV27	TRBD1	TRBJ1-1	CASSSRDRGVDTEAFF	TGTGCCAGCAGTTCCCGGGACAGGGGGGTGGACACTGAAGCTTTCTTT
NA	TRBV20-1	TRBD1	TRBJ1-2	CSAKGGDSNYGYTF	TGCAGTGCTAAAGGCGGGGACAGTAACTATGGCTACACCTTC
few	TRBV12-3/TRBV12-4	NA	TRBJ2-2	CASCQTGISQPNTGELFF	TGTGCCAGTTGTCAGACCGGAATCTCCCAACCCAACACCGGGGAGCTGTTTTTT
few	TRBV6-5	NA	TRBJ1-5	CASSYGQHQPQHF	TGTGCCAGCAGTTACGGACAGCATCAGCCCCAGCATTTT
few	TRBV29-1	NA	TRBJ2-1	CSVGGGAYNEQFF	TGCAGCGTTGGGGGGGGGGCATACAATGAGCAGTTCTTC
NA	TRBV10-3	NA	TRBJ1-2	CAISESYQKRGTPNYGYTF	TGTGCCATCAGTGAGTCGTACCAAAAACGGGGGACACCTAACTATGGCTACACCTTC
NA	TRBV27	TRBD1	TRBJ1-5	CASSLTAGGHQPQHF	TGTGCCAGCAGTTTAACGGCAGGGGGACATCAGCCCCAGCATTTT
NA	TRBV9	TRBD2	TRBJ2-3	CASSVGSGGADTQYF	TGTGCCAGCAGCGTAGGGAGCGGGGGGGCAGATACGCAGTATTTT
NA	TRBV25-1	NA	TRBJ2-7	CASSESAYEQYF	TGTGCCAGCAGTGAATCCGCTTACGAGCAGTACTTC
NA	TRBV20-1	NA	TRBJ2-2	CSARDPAKNTGELFF	TGCAGTGCTAGAGATCCGGCCAAGAACACCGGGGAGCTGTTTTTT
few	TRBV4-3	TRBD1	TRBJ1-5	CASSPGQITQPQHF	TGCGCCAGCAGCCCGGGACAGATTACTCAGCCCCAGCATTTT
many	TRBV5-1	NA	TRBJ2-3	CASSLAVDTQYF	TGCGCCAGCAGCTTGGCAGTAGATACGCAGTATTTT
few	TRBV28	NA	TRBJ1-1	CASSSTRELWAFF	TGTGCCAGCAGTAGTACCAGGGAACTGTGGGCTTTCTTT
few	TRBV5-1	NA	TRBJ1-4	CASSLGVTGDEKLFF	TGCGCCAGCAGCTTGGGGGTGACAGGTGATGAAAAACTGTTTTTT
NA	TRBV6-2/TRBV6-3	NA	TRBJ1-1	CASSVSVTEAFF	TGTGCCAGCAGTGTTTCCGTTACTGAAGCTTTCTTT
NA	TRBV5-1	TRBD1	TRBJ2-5	CASSRDRKETQYF	TGCGCCAGCAGCCGGGACAGGAAAGAGACCCAGTACTTC